These 11 T cell receptor beta chains share one sample of origin, sequenced in a study of shared T cell receptors in the human thymus. TCRdb keeps only in-frame clones here, not all; method: immunoSEQ multiplex PCR. Of under 450,000 clones in the sample, 95% are singletons; the top ten hold roughly 0.02%. Material: thymocytes. These receptor sequences come from a human donor.

V gene TRBV7-6 combines with J gene TRBJ1-2; D is undetermined. The germline V gene has CDR1 SGHVS and CDR2 FNYEAQ. The CDR3 contains 15 residues. Trimming shortened V by 5 bases and J by 4 bases, and 17 bases separated the two germline ends. The CDR3: CASSRQSRKTYGYTF. The CDR3 nucleotides are TGTGCCAGCAGCCGTCAATCTCGAAAGACCTATGGCTACACCTTC.

The rearrangement links TRBV13 to TRBJ2-7, with a possible D match to TRBD1 (7 bases). CDR3 size: 15 residues. Between the trimmed V and J ends, which lost 5 bases and 6 bases, there was a span of 20 bases. The germline V gene encodes CDR1 PRHDT and CDR2 FYEKMQ (reference sequence). CDR3 DNA sequence: TGTGCCAGCAGCCCCGGAGGGAGAGGGGGCACCGAGCAGTACTTC. This sequence encodes CASSPGGRGGTEQYF.

The V call is TRBV6-1, the J call TRBJ2-7, with 11 bases fitting TRBD1. The CDR3 spans 16 residues. V lost 3 bases and J lost 6; bases outside the gene matches: 10. The germline gives CDR1 MNHNS, CDR2 SASEGT. CDR3 nucleotide sequence: TGTGCCAGCAGTGATCCCCGGACAGGGGGCGCGAGCGAGCAGTACTTC. This encodes CASSDPRTGGASEQYF.

This chain connects TRBV27 to TRBJ2-7; TRBD2 matches at 7 bases. This CDR3 is 15 amino acids long. With V trimmed by 2 bases and J by 3 bases, 7 bases remained unmatched. The germline V gene has CDR1 MNHEY and CDR2 SMNVEV (reference sequence). The CDR3 region is CASSLKREPDYEQYF. As DNA, the CDR3 is TGTGCCAGCAGTTTAAAGCGGGAACCGGACTACGAGCAGTACTTC.

This chain joins TRBV15 and TRBJ1-4, with D tentatively TRBD1 (6 bases). The germline V gene encodes CDR1 LNHNV and CDR2 YYDKDF (reference sequence). V gave up 0 bases and J gave up 6 bases, with 17 bases separating them. The CDR3 runs to 17 residues. This chain's CDR3 is CATSRDPGRGPDEKLFF. CDR3 nucleotide sequence: TGTGCCACCAGCAGAGATCCGGGTCGGGGGCCAGATGAAAAACTGTTTTTT.

V usage is TRBV6-1 and J usage is TRBJ1-5, with TRBD1 as a possible D gene (5 bases). Trimming took 5 bases from V and 5 from J, leaving 16 bases between them. The CDR3 extends over 15 amino acids. Germline CDR1 reads MNHNS; CDR2 reads SASEGT. The CDR3 region is CASSPIGVRDQPQHF. As DNA, the CDR3 is TGTGCCAGCAGTCCAATAGGGGTTCGTGATCAGCCCCAGCATTTT.

CDR3: CASSQPSSRTSGSYEQYF. CDR3 in DNA: TGCGCCAGCAGCCAACCCTCGAGTCGGACTAGCGGAAGCTACGAGCAGTACTTC. The gene calls are TRBV4-1 and TRBJ2-7, with 10 bases that match TRBD2. CDR1 is MGHRA, CDR2 YSYEKL, per germline. The ends lost 2 bases at V and 3 bases at J; junction bases unmatched: 13. The CDR3 has 18 residues.

V is TRBV7-3 and J is TRBJ2-7; D unclear. Germline V lookup: CDR1 SGHTA, CDR2 FQGTGA. The CDR3 runs to 13 residues. With 4 bases removed from V and 2 bases from J, the gap between germline ends came to 9 bases. CDR3: CASSSTPPYEQYF. In DNA form, the CDR3 reads TGTGCCAGCAGCTCGACACCCCCCTACGAGCAGTACTTC.

The chain has TRBV5-5 and TRBJ2-3; no clear D. Germline V gene data show CDR1 as SGHKS and CDR2 as YYEKEE (reference sequence). V lost 2 bases to trimming and J lost 2 bases, with 15 bases between them. CDR3 length equals 16 residues. The CDR3 reads CASSFFPQWYTDTQYF. The CDR3 DNA reads TGTGCCAGCAGCTTTTTCCCCCAATGGTACACAGATACGCAGTATTTT.

The rearrangement links TRBV21-1 to TRBJ2-7. TRBV21-1 is a pseudogene locus. The CDR3 has 14 amino acids. For the CDR3, the DNA is TGTGCCAGCAGCAAAGGAGGGGGGAAATACGAGCAGTACTTC. This encodes CASSKGGGKYEQYF.

This clone has only one observation. The rearrangement uses TRBV5-6 and TRBJ1-1; D is ambiguous. The CDR3 sequence is 12 residues long. Germline CDR1 SGHDT, CDR2 YYEEEE. Trimming left V 4 bases short and J 12 bases short, with 16 bases between. CDR3 coding DNA: TGTGCCAGCAGCCACTGGTTTAACCGAACTTTCTTT. It codes for CASSHWFNRTFF.